This TCR beta chain was obtained from a study of CD8 T cells in Susac syndrome. Overall study results and limits: CD4+ T cell repertoires in Susac syndrome lacked clonal expansion.

Germline trimming cut 6 bases from V and 5 bases from J; bases unmatched to any gene: 13. CDR3 length: 16 amino acids. CDR1 is MNHNS and CDR2 is SASEGT in the germline V gene. A note on this clonotype: Its specificity is not known.

cDNA came from approximately 0.5 to 1 ug RNA primed by random hexamers. TCRdb called the immunoSEQ multiplex PCR reads again in MiXCR, with one record for every CDR3 protein. The sample includes roughly 250,000 distinct CDR3 sequences, around 96% of them seen just once. Sequenced: CD4+ T cells from PBMCs. This TCR derives from a human donor with Susac syndrome. The chain combines TRBV6-1 with TRBJ1-1; 9 positions match TRBD1. CDR3 DNA sequence: TGTGCCAGCAGCGGCCTTCCAGGACAGGGGAAGACTGAAGCTTTCTTT. Amino acid sequence: CASSGLPGQGKTEAFF.